These T cell receptor beta chains were read from a single sample in a study of identical twins. TCRdb re-called the 5' RACE reads through MiXCR, storing one row per CDR3 protein. The sample contains some 900,000 distinct CDR3 sequences, approximately 13% of which appear only once. This sample was shared with a second study, whose subject was yellow fever vaccine responses in identical twins.

The sample comprised PBMCs. Every receptor here comes from a young woman in good health. Each CDR3 is given with its conserved first and last residue. D genes are given only for firm matches. Clone size, where shown, is once, few, many, or a class for clones that have expanded.

>TRBJ2-1|NA|TRBD1|TRBV20-1
TGCAGTGCTAGACAGACAGGGGATCCTTACAATGAGCAGTTCTTC
CSARQTGDPYNEQFF
>TRBJ2-2|many|NA|TRBV6-1
TGTGCCAGCAGACGACCCCTTCAAACCGGGGAGCTGTTTTTT
CASRRPLQTGELFF
>TRBJ1-6|NA|NA|TRBV12-3/TRBV12-4
TGTGCCAGCAGTCCCCGGACGGATTATAATTCACCCCTCCACTTT
CASSPRTDYNSPLHF
>TRBJ2-1|NA|TRBD2|TRBV20-1
TGCAGTGCTAGCACCTACCTTGCGGGAGGATCCGTGGATGAGCAGTTCTTC
CSASTYLAGGSVDEQFF
>TRBJ1-2|NA|NA|TRBV6-1
TGTGCCAGCAACCGGGACGGCGGCTACACCTTC
CASNRDGGYTF
>TRBJ1-1|few|NA|TRBV12-3/TRBV12-4
TGTGCCAGCAGTTCTACAGGGCAAACTGAAGCTTTCTTT
CASSSTGQTEAFF
>TRBJ1-3|NA|NA|TRBV12-3/TRBV12-4
TGTGCCAGCAGCCTGAACTCGGGACTGTACTCTGGAAACACCATATATTTT
CASSLNSGLYSGNTIYF
>TRBJ1-6|few|NA|TRBV5-1
TGCGCCAGCAGCCGGGACTTCGAAAATTCACCCCTCCACTTT
CASSRDFENSPLHF
>TRBJ2-5|few|NA|TRBV27
TGTGCCAGCAGTTTTGGGAGACTTGGGACCCAGTACTTC
CASSFGRLGTQYF
>TRBJ2-2|NA|NA|TRBV29-1
TGCAGCGTCTGGTGGGTGAACACCGGGGAGCTGTTTTTT
CSVWWVNTGELFF
>TRBJ2-7|NA|NA|TRBV20-1
TGCAGTGCTAGAGATCGCGTCTCCACCGGGTGGGAGCAGTACTTC
CSARDRVSTGWEQYF
>TRBJ1-5|few|NA|TRBV7-6
TGTGCCAGCAGCTTGGGGGTCCATCAGCCCCAGCATTTT
CASSLGVHQPQHF
>TRBJ1-4|few|NA|TRBV12-3/TRBV12-4
TGTGCCAGCAGTTTGTTATTGGGGGAGGGCGCAAAACTGTTTTTT
CASSLLLGEGAKLFF
>TRBJ2-7|many|TRBD2|TRBV4-1
TGCGCCAGCAGCCAAGGTGGCGGGAGGGGGTCCTACGAGCAGTACTTC
CASSQGGGRGSYEQYF
>TRBJ2-7|few|NA|TRBV7-9
TGTGCCAGCAGCTCGGGGCGGGCAGGGACCTACGAGCAGTACTTC
CASSSGRAGTYEQYF
>TRBJ2-2|NA|NA|TRBV27
TGTGCCCGCCCGGGGGACCACCCGAACACCGGGGAGCTGTTTTTT
CARPGDHPNTGELFF
>TRBJ2-3|many|NA|TRBV5-1
TGCGCCAGCAGCTTCGGGCCTATTAGCACAGATACGCAGTATTTT
CASSFGPISTDTQYF
>TRBJ2-1|NA|TRBD2|TRBV12-3/TRBV12-4
TGTGCCAGCAGTTTCCTAGCGGGAGACTCCTACAATGAGCAGTTCTTC
CASSFLAGDSYNEQFF
>TRBJ2-1|NA|NA|TRBV7-9
TGTGCCAGCAGCTCGCAGAAGCAGTTCTTC
CASSSQKQFF
>TRBJ1-2|NA|NA|TRBV20-1
TGCAGTGCACCACACAATAACTATGGCTACACCTTC
CSAPHNNYGYTF
>TRBJ2-7|few|NA|TRBV3-1
TGTGCCAGCAGCCAAGATTATACAGGCAACTACGAGCAGTACTTC
CASSQDYTGNYEQYF
>TRBJ2-3|NA|NA|TRBV12-5
TGTGCTAGTGGTTTGGCCACCTTTGATACGCAGTATTTT
CASGLATFDTQYF
>TRBJ2-1|few|TRBD1|TRBV5-1
TGCGCCAGCAGCTCTGGGACAGGGGGAACGAATGAGCAGTTCTTC
CASSSGTGGTNEQFF
>TRBJ2-5|NA|TRBD2|TRBV20-1
TGCAGTGCTAGCGGGCTGACTAGCGGGGTAATCCAAGAGACCCAGTACTTC
CSASGLTSGVIQETQYF
>TRBJ2-3|many|TRBD2|TRBV29-1
TGCAGCGTTGGGGATAGCGGGAGGAGCACAGATACGCAGTATTTT
CSVGDSGRSTDTQYF
>TRBJ1-1|NA|TRBD1|TRBV20-1
TGCAGTGCTAGAGTGAGTGACAGGGGTATTAATTTTGGTGAAGCTTTCTTT
CSARVSDRGINFGEAFF
>TRBJ2-2|NA|TRBD1|TRBV4-1
TGCGCCAGCAGCCAAGGACAGGGGCTAGCCGGGGAGCTGTTTTTT
CASSQGQGLAGELFF
>TRBJ2-1|NA|TRBD2|TRBV18
TGTGCCAGCTCACCCCTCCGGGGGGGCTCCTACAATGAGCAGTTCTTC
CASSPLRGGSYNEQFF
>TRBJ2-5|many|TRBD1|TRBV12-3/TRBV12-4
TGTGCCAGCAGAAGGGGGCTAGAGACCCAGTACTTC
CASRRGLETQYF
>TRBJ2-5|NA|NA|TRBV29-1
TGCAGCGTTGCCAAGGGACAAGGGCAAGAGACCCAGTACTTC
CSVAKGQGQETQYF
>TRBJ2-7|few|TRBD2|TRBV3-1
TGTGCCAGCAGCCAAGAGACTAGCGCCGCCTACGAGCAGTACTTC
CASSQETSAAYEQYF
>TRBJ2-1|many|NA|TRBV4-1
TGCGCCAGCAGCCCCCGTCAGGGCAATGAGCAGTTCTTC
CASSPRQGNEQFF
>TRBJ2-5|few|NA|TRBV10-3
TGTGCCATCAGTGAGTCGGGCGCAGGTTCTCGGACCCAGTACTTC
CAISESGAGSRTQYF
>TRBJ1-1|few|NA|TRBV6-1
TGTGCCAGCAGTCTGACAACGAACACTGAAGCTTTCTTT
CASSLTTNTEAFF
>TRBJ2-3|few|NA|TRBV15
TGTGCCACCAGCAGCCCCTTCTCGGGGATAGGCGGCACAGATACGCAGTATTTT
CATSSPFSGIGGTDTQYF
>TRBJ1-6|NA|NA|TRBV21-1
TGTGCCAGCACCCAGGGTGGTAGTCTGAATTCACCCCTCCACTTT
CASTQGGSLNSPLHF
>TRBJ2-3|NA|TRBD2|TRBV24-1
TGTGCCACCAGCGGACTAGCGGGAGTGGGTACGCAGTATTTT
CATSGLAGVGTQYF
>TRBJ1-5|NA|NA|TRBV7-8
TGTGCCAGCAGCCAGTACCCGGGTCAGCCCCAGCATTTT
CASSQYPGQPQHF
>TRBJ1-1|many|NA|TRBV11-2
TGTGCCAGCAGTTTAATCCGGGGGAACACTGAAGCTTTCTTT
CASSLIRGNTEAFF
>TRBJ2-7|few|NA|TRBV12-3/TRBV12-4
TGTGCCAGCAGTTCCTTTCGACAGCATTACGAGCAGTACTTC
CASSSFRQHYEQYF
>TRBJ2-3|many|TRBD2|TRBV12-3/TRBV12-4
TGTGCCAGCAGTCTACTAGCGGGGAACACAGATACGCAGTATTTT
CASSLLAGNTDTQYF
>TRBJ2-5|few|NA|TRBV20-1
TGCAGTGCTAGAGATGAGGTAGCGAAGCAAGAGACCCAGTACTTC
CSARDEVAKQETQYF
>TRBJ2-3|few|TRBD2|TRBV11-3
TGTGCCAGCAGCCCCTTCGGAACTAGCGGTTACACAGATACGCAGTATTTT
CASSPFGTSGYTDTQYF
>TRBJ2-5|NA|NA|TRBV7-9
TGTGCCAGCAGCCGATCCCCTCAAGAGACCCAGTACTTC
CASSRSPQETQYF
>TRBJ2-1|many|NA|TRBV13
TGTGCCAGCAGCCTTCTAACTGAGCAGTTCTTC
CASSLLTEQFF
>TRBJ2-2|few|TRBD2|TRBV27
TGTGCCAGCAGTTTAGGCGGGAGGCACACCGGGGAGCTGTTTTTT
CASSLGGRHTGELFF
>TRBJ2-1|NA|TRBD2|TRBV6-5
TGTGCCAGCAGTTACGACAGCCTACTAGCGGGAGCCCTTGATGAGCAGTTCTTC
CASSYDSLLAGALDEQFF
>TRBJ2-5|NA|NA|TRBV6-5
TGTGCCAGCAGTTACGGCAGGGGTGAGACCCAGTACTTC
CASSYGRGETQYF
>TRBJ2-1|NA|TRBD2|TRBV9
TGTGCCAGCAGCGTATTTGGGGGGGTAGTAGACAATGAGCAGTTCTTC
CASSVFGGVVDNEQFF
>TRBJ2-1|many|TRBD2|TRBV25-1
TGTGCCAGCATACGAGGGGGACTAGCGGAGGGAGCCTCCTACAATGAGCAGTTCTTC
CASIRGGLAEGASYNEQFF
>TRBJ2-3|NA|NA|TRBV28
TGTGCCAGCAGTTCAACAGGGGAGGCAACAGATACGCAGTATTTT
CASSSTGEATDTQYF
>TRBJ2-3|many|NA|TRBV20-1
TGCAGTGCTGGTAGACTGACTAATACGCAGTATTTT
CSAGRLTNTQYF
>TRBJ2-5|few|NA|TRBV18
TGTGCCAGCTCACCACGGACCAGTGACGGGACCCAGTACTTC
CASSPRTSDGTQYF
>TRBJ2-7|NA|TRBD2|TRBV5-6
TGTGCCAGCAATCTTCGGTCCTGGGGACTAGCCAGCGAGCAGTACTTC
CASNLRSWGLASEQYF
>TRBJ1-5|NA|NA|TRBV20-1
TGCAGTGCTAGTTGGGGCGACCCAAAGGGGCAGCCCCAGCATTTT
CSASWGDPKGQPQHF
>TRBJ1-5|few|NA|TRBV24-1
TGTGCCACCAGCCCCTACGGGAGCAATCAGCCCCAGCATTTT
CATSPYGSNQPQHF
>TRBJ2-6|few|NA|TRBV12-3/TRBV12-4
TGTGCCAGCAGGCCAACTGGGGCCAACGTCCTGACTTTC
CASRPTGANVLTF